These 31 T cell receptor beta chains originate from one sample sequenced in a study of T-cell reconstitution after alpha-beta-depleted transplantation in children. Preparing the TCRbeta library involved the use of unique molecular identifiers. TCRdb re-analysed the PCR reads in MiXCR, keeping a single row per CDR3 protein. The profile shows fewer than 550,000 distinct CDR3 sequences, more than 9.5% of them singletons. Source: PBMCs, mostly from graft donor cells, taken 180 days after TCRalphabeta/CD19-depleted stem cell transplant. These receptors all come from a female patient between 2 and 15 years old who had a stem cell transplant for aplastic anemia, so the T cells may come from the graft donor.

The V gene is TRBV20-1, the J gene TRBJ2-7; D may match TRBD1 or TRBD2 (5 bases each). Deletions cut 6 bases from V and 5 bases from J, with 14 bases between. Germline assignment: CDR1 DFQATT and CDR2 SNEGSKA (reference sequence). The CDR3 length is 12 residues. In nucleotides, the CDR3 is TGCAGTGCCACCGGGGCCTACCACGAGCAGTACTTC. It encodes CSATGAYHEQYF.

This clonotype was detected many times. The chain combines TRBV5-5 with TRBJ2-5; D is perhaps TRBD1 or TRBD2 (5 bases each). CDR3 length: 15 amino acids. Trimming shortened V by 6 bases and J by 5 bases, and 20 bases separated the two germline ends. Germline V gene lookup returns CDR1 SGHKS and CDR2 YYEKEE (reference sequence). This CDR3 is CASKSGTPFGETQYF. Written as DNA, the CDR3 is TGTGCCAGCAAATCCGGGACCCCATTCGGGGAGACCCAGTACTTC.

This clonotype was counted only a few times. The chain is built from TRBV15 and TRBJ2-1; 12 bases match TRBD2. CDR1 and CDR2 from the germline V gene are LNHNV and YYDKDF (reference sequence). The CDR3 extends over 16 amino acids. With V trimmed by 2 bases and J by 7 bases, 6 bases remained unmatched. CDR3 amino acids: CATSRRLAGVLNEQFF. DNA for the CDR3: TGTGCCACCAGCAGACGACTAGCGGGAGTTTTGAATGAGCAGTTCTTC.

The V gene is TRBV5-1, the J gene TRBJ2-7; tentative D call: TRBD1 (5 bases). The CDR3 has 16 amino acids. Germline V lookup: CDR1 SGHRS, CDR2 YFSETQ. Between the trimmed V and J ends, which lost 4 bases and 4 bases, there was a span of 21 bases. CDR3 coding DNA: TGCGCCAGCAGCCCCGCAGGGTCCCCATACCTTTACGAGCAGTACGTC. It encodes CASSPAGSPYLYEQYV.

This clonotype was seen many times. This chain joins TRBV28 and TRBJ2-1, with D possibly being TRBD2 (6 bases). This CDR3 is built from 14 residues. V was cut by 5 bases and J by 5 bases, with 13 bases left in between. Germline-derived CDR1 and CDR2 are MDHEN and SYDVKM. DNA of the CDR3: TGTGCCAGCAGTGATATTAGCGGTAACAATGAGCAGTTCTTC. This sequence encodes CASSDISGNNEQFF.

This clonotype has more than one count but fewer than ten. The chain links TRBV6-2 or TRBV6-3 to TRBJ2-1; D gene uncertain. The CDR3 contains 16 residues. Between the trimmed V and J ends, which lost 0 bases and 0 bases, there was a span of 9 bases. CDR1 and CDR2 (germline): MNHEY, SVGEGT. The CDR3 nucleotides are TGTGCCAGCAGTTACTCTCGCGAAAGCTCCTACAATGAGCAGTTCTTC. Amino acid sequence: CASSYSRESSYNEQFF.

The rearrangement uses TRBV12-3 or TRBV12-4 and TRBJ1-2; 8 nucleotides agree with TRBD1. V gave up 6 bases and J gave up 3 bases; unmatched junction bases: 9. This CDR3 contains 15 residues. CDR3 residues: CASRYRQGYDYGYTF. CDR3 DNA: TGTGCCAGCAGATATAGACAGGGGTACGACTATGGCTACACCTTC.

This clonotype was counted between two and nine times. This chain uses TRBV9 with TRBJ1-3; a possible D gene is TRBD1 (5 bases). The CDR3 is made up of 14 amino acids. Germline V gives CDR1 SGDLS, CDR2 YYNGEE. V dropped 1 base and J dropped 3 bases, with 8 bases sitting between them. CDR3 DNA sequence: TGTGCCAGCAGCGTACGGGGGAATGGAAACACCATATATTTT. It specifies CASSVRGNGNTIYF. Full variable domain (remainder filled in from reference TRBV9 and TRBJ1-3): DSGVTQTPKHLITATGQRVTLRCSPRSGDLSVYWYQQSLDQGLQFLIQYYNGEERAKGNILERFSAQQFPDLHSELNLSSLELGDSALYFCASSVRGNGNTIYFGEGSWLTVV.

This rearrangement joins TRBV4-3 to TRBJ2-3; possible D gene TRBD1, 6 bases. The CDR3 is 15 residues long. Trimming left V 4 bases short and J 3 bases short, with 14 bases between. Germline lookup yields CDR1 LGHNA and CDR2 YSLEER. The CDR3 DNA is TGCGCCAGCAGCCTGAGACAGGTTGAAACAGATACGCAGTATTTT. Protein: CASSLRQVETDTQYF.

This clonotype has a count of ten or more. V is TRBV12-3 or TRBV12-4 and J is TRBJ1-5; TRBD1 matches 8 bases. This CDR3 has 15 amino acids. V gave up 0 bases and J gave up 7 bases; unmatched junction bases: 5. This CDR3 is CASSLADRVHQPQHF. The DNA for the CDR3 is TGTGCCAGCAGTTTAGCGGACAGGGTCCACCAGCCCCAGCATTTT.

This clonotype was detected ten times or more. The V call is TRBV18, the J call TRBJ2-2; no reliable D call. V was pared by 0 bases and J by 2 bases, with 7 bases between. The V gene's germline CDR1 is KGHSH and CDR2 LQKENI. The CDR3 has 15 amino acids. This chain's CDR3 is CASSPPNINTGELFF. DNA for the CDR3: TGTGCCAGCTCACCACCGAATATAAACACCGGGGAGCTGTTTTTT.

The CDR3, as DNA: TGTGCCAGCAGTGATTTCGCGGATTTAAATTACAATGAGCAGTTCTTC. Translating it yields CASSDFADLNYNEQFF. The J gene is TRBJ2-1, the V gene TRBV25-1; no definite D call. V lost 3 bases and J 4 bases, leaving 16 bases between the germline ends. The CDR3 runs 16 residues. Germline lookup yields CDR1 MGHDK and CDR2 SYGVNS.

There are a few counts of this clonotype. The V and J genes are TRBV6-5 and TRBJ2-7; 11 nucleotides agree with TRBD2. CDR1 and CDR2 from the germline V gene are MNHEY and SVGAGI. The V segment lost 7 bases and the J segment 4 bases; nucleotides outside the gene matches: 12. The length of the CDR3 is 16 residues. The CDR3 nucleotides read TGTGCCAGCACTAAAATTAGCGGGAGGGCCTCGTACGAGCAGTACTTC. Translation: CASTKISGRASYEQYF.

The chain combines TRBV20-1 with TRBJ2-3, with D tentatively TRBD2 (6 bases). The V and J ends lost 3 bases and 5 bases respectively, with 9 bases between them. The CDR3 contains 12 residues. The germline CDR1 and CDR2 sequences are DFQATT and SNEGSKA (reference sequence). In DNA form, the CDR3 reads TGCAGTGCTAGCGGGAGACAAGATACGCAGTATTTT. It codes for CSASGRQDTQYF.

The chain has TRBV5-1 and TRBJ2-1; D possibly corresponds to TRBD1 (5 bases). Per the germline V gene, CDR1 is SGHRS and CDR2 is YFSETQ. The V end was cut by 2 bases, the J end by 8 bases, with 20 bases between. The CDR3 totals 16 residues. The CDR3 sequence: CASSFTSAGIQDEQFF. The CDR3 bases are TGCGCCAGCAGCTTTACTTCGGCAGGGATCCAGGATGAGCAGTTCTTC.

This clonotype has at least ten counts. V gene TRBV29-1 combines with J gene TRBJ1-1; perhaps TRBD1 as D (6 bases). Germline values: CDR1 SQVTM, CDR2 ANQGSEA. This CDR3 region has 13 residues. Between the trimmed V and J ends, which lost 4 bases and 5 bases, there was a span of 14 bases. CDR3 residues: CSVVPGAGTEAFF. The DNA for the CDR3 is TGCAGCGTTGTGCCAGGGGCAGGGACTGAAGCTTTCTTT.

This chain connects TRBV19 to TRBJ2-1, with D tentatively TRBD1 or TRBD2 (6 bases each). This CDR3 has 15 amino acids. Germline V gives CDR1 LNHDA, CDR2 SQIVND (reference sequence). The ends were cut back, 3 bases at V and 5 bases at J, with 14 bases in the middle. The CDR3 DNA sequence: TGTGCCAGTAGTATGGTAGGGGGGCGGGACAATGAGCAGTTCTTC. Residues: CASSMVGGRDNEQFF.

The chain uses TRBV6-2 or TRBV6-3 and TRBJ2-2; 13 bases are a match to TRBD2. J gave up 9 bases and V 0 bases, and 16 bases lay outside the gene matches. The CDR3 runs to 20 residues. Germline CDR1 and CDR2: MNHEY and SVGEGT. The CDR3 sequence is CASSYSATGTSGIFNRELFF. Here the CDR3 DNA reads TGTGCCAGCAGTTACTCAGCAACCGGGACTAGCGGGATCTTCAACAGGGAGCTGTTTTTT.

This CDR3 is CASSYSASGKEQYF. CDR3 bases: TGTGCCAGCAGTTACTCGGCTAGCGGGAAGGAGCAGTACTTC. The chain combines TRBV6-5 with TRBJ2-7, with 9 bases identical to TRBD2. CDR3 size: 14 residues. The J segment lost 7 bases and the V segment lost 0 bases, leaving 4 bases of the junction unmatched. From germline, CDR1 is MNHEY and CDR2 SVGAGI.

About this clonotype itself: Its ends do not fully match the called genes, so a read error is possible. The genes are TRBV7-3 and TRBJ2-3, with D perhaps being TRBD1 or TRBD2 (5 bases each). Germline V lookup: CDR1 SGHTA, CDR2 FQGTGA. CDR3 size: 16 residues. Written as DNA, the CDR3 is TGTGCCAGCAGCTTAACTAGCCGGAGGTCGACAGATACGCAGTATTTC. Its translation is CASSLTSRRSTDTQYF.

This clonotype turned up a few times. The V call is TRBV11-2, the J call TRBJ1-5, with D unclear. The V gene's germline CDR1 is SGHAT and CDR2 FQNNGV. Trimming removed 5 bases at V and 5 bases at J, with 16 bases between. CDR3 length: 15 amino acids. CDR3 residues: CASSLSDIPYQPQHF. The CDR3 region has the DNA TGTGCCAGCAGCCTCTCAGACATCCCCTATCAGCCCCAGCATTTT.

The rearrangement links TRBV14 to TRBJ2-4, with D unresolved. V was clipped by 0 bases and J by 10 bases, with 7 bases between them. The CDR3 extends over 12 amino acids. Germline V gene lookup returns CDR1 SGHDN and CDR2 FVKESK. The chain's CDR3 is CASSQDPGIQYF. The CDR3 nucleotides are TGTGCCAGCAGCCAAGATCCCGGAATTCAGTACTTC.

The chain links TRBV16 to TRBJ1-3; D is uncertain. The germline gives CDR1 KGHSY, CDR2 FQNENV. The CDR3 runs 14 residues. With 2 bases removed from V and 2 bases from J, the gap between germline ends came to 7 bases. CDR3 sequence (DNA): TGTGCCAGCAGCCAAATCAGGACTGGAAACACCATATATTTT. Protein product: CASSQIRTGNTIYF.

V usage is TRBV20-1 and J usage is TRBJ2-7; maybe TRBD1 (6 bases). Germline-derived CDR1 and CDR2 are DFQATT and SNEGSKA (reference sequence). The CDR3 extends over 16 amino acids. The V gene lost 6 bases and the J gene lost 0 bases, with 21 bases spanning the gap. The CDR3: CSARGGATGSSYEQYF. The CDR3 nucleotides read TGCAGTGCCAGGGGTGGGGCAACGGGCAGCTCCTACGAGCAGTACTTC.

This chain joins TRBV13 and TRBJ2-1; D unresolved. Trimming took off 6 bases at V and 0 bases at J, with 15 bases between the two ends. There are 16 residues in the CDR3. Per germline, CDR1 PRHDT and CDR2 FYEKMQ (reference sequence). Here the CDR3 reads CASSTLRSRSYNEQFF. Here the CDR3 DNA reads TGTGCCAGCAGTACCCTGCGGAGCCGCTCCTACAATGAGCAGTTCTTC. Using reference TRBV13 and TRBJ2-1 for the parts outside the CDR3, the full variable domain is AAGVIQSPRHLIKEKRETATLKCYPIPRHDTVYWYQQGPGQDPQFLISFYEKMQSDKGSIPDRFSAQQFSDYHSELNMSSLELGDSALYFCASSTLRSRSYNEQFFGPGTRLTVL.

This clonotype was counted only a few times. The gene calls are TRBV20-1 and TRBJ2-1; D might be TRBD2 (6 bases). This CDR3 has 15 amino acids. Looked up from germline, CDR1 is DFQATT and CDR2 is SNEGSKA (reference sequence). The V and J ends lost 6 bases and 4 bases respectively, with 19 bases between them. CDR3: CSADAKGLKYNEQFF. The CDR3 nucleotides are TGCAGTGCCGACGCGAAGGGACTGAAATACAATGAGCAGTTCTTC.

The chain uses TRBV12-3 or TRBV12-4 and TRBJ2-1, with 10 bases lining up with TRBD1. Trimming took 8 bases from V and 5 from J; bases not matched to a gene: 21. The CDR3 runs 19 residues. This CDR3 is CASSQWAGTGASFNNEQFF. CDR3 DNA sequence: TGTGCCAGCTCTCAGTGGGCCGGGACAGGGGCGTCCTTTAACAATGAGCAGTTCTTC.

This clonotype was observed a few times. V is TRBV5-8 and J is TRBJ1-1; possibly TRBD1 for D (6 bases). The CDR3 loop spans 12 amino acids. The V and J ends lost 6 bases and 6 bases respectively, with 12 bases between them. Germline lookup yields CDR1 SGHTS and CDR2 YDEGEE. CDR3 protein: CASNQGWAEAFF. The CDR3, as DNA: TGTGCCAGCAATCAGGGGTGGGCTGAAGCTTTCTTT.

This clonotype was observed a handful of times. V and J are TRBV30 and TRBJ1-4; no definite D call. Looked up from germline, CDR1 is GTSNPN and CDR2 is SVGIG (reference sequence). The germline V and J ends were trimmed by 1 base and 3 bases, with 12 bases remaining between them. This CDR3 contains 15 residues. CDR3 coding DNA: TGTGCCTGGAGTGCAACTGTAAGGGCTAATGAAAAACTGTTTTTT. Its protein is CAWSATVRANEKLFF.

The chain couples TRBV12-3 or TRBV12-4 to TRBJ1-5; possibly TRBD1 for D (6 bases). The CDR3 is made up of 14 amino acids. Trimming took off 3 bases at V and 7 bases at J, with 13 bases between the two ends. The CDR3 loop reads CASSFGGGGQPQHF. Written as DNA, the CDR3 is TGTGCCAGCAGTTTTGGCGGGGGCGGGCAGCCCCAGCATTTT.

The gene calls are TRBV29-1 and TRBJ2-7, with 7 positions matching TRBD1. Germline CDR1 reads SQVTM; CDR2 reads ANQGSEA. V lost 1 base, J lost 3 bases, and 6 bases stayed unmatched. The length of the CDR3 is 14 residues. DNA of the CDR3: TGCAGCGTTGAAGGTGTACAGGGGAACTACGAGCAGTACTTC. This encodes CSVEGVQGNYEQYF.